This T cell receptor beta chain was recorded in a study of memory CD4+ T cells and cytomegalovirus serostatus. Single viable CD3+CD4+CD8-CD45RO+ cells were sorted as the memory CD4+ T cells. The CDR3 contains 13 residues. Trimming cost V 9 bases and J 2 bases, with 14 bases left between them. Per the germline V gene, CDR1 is KGHSH and CDR2 is LQKENI. The protocol was immunoSEQ multiplex PCR, while the TCRdb copy is restricted to in-frame clones and leaves out a portion. The data contain approximately 40,000 clones, over 70% of them singletons. The rearrangement links TRBV18 to TRBJ2-7; possible D gene TRBD2, 6 bases. The sample comprised memory CD4+ T cells from blood. The TCR sequence derives from an adult in good health and CMV-seronegative. CDR3 sequence reads: CASSGGSAYEQYF. The CDR3 DNA is TGTGCCAGTTCCGGGGGATCCGCCTACGAGCAGTACTTC.